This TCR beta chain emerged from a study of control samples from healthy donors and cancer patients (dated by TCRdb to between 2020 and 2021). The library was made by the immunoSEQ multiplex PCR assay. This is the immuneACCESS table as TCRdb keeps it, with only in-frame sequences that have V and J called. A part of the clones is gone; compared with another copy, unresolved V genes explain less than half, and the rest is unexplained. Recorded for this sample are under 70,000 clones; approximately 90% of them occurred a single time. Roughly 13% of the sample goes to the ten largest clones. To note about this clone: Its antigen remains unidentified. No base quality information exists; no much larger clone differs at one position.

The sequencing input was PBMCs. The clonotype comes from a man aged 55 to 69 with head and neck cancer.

Here is the DNA: TGTGCCAGCAGCTTCGTCGGGCTACAAGAGACCCAGTACTTC. Its product reads: CASSFVGLQETQYF. This chain is built from TRBV7-2 and TRBJ2-5, with the D segment identity uncertain. V loses 3 bases, J loses 2 bases, and the germline ends lie 10 bases apart. Including cysteine and phenylalanine, the CDR3 has 14 amino acids. Of all the DNA, just the CDR3 is kept, 42 bases in frame from base 1. CDR1 and CDR2, looked up from the germline V gene, are SGHTA and FQGNSA.